What follows describes a single T cell receptor beta chain. Its specific antigen is unknown. No base quality values were provided; no much bigger clone lies one nucleotide off. V and J lose 6 bases and 0 bases, and a span of 8 bases separates them. The CDR3, cysteine through phenylalanine, is 13 amino acids long. Only CDR3 DNA is held: 39 bases, read in frame from base 1. CDR1 and CDR2, looked up from the germline V gene (reference sequence), are SEHNR and FQNEAQ. The TCR beta CDR3 regions were amplified from the RNA transcripts. The first round of RT-PCR for the TCR CDR3 was performed with the HTBI primer set and the Qiagen OneStep RT-PCR kit. Libraries were constructed in a second round of multiplex PCR, after which size selection and purification were carried out. Sequencing of the libraries was done on an Illumina HiSeq2000 using paired-end 100 bp reads. The authors' pipeline ran thus. SOAPnuke was used to process the raw data, with reads discarded if the reads contained adapters or uncalled bases, had a mean Phred below 15, or lacked an exact constant-primer or identifier match. High-quality paired reads were merged with COPE v1.2.5, and unique nucleotide sequences were defined as clonotypes. MiTCR v1.1 was used to align the clonotypes against IMGT TRBV, TRBD and TRBJ reference segments. Only V-J combinations with frequency above 0.0001, covering about 99% of repertoires, were analysed. A TCS score was defined as the ratio of F50 (clonal expansion) to E x V (chaos), with BLOSUM62-based TCRdist applied between CDR3 peptides within each V-J. Welch's t-statistics and random forest reduced several hundred V-J features to roughly 13, which were used in a naive Bayes classifier (R e1071). The Morisita-Horn index was used to measure how similar the thyroid and blood repertoires were. TCRdb reprocessing: public reads trimmed at Q25 with fastp, clones called with MiXCR, in-frame beta chains kept. Identical CDR3 protein sequences are pooled into one entry, listed with their most common genes and DNA. V and J calls and clone size were set by TCRdb, not the authors. This sample is represented by hundreds of thousands of distinct CDR3 sequences; 45% of them were singletons. The top ten clones comprise less than 8.5% of the sample.

The study excluded patients with uncontrolled infections, other autoimmune diseases, pregnancy or lactation. Diagnoses were established on the basis of clinical symptoms, serum thyroxine and TRAb, thyroid ultrasound, and orbital computed tomography. Trizol reagent was used to extract total RNA, and RNA quality was then checked on an Agilent 2100 Bioanalyzer. These data originate in a study of T cells in Graves' hyperthyroidism and ophthalmopathy (dated by TCRdb to the late 2010s). For the study in its entirety: A discovery cohort of approximately 97 patients, approximately 44 with Graves' ophthalmopathy and roughly 59 with stable Graves' hyperthyroidism, was used to find distinguishing TCR V-J signatures. Prospective prediction of ophthalmopathy was tested in an independent validation cohort of approximately 19 hyperthyroidism patients and approximately 17 patients who later progressed to ophthalmopathy. The 100 discovery patients were divided at random into training and test sets in a 7:3 ratio. In more than five Graves' hyperthyroidism patients, the study also compared T-cell repertoires from thyroid tissue with T-cell repertoires from blood. Once sampling was done, hyperthyroidism patients were given methimazole at a starting dose of 30 mg daily, whereas ophthalmopathy patients were given high-dose intravenous methylprednisolone. TCR Vbeta CDR3 sequencing of approximately 140 peripheral blood samples (approximately 44 ophthalmopathy, 75 hyperthyroidism and about 17 progressor patients) is reported in the paper. Points the paper makes about the study in general: Ophthalmopathy was separated from stable hyperthyroidism by a 13 V-J signature model, with just over 85% sensitivity and around 81% specificity obtained in cross-validation and 80%/75% obtained in testing. Blood samples also contained most of the expanded thyroid clonotypes (frequency above 0.001), which suggests that blood repertoires may reflect thyroid immune responses. In validation, the model predicted progression to ophthalmopathy with roughly 70% sensitivity and around 72% specificity, a median of 6.5 months before onset. Sample size was not statistically predetermined, and blinding of investigators to group allocation was not performed.

Material for sequencing was peripheral blood or thyroid tissue (not recorded which). The receptor chain draws on TRBV7-9 and TRBJ2-5, and perhaps TRBD1 as D gene, on 6 matching bases. The receptor was isolated from an adult man with Graves' disease, either hyperthyroidism or ophthalmopathy (not recorded which). In nucleotide form, the sequence is TGTGCCAGCAGAGAGGGGGACCAAGAGACCCAGTACTTC. This yields the protein CASREGDQETQYF. Here the CDR3 is joined to the reference TRBV7-9 and TRBJ2-5 genes, and the full variable domain is: DTGVSQNPRHKITKRGQNVTFRCDPISEHNRLYWYRQTLGQGPEFLTYFQNEAQLEKSRLLSDRFSAERPKGSFSTLEIQRTEQGDSAMYLCASREGDQETQYFGPGTRLLVL.